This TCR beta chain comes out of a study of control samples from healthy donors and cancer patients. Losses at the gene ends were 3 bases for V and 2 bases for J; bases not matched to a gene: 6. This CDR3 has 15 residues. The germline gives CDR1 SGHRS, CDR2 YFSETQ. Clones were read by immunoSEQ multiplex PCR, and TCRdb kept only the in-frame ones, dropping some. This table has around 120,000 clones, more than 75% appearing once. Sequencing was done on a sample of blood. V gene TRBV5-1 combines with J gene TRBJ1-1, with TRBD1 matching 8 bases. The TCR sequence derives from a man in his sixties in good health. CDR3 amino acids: CASSSTGASNTEAFF. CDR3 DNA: TGCGCCAGCAGCTCGACAGGGGCGAGCAACACTGAAGCTTTCTTT.